The 8 T cell receptor beta chains presented below share a single source sample, sequenced in a study of T cells expressing NK-cell markers. For each CDR3 protein, TCRdb gives one entry from its re-call of the 5' RACE reads, without DNA. Here the sample table reports 25,000 to 35,000 distinct CDR3 sequences. Sequencing was performed on blood T cells: a sorted CD56 or NKG2C T cell subset, CD4+ or CD8+ T cells, or bulk PBMC T cells (not recorded which). The source of these receptors is a woman aged 18 to 75 in good health.

The chain has TRBV6-5 and TRBJ2-7; TCRdb returns TRBD1, unconfirmable since there is no DNA. Germline lookup yields CDR1 MNHEY and CDR2 SVGAGI. The CDR3 sequence is 14 residues long. The CDR3 protein is CASSSHRGRYEQYF.

The rearrangement uses TRBV27 and TRBJ2-7. This CDR3 spans 13 amino acids. Germline CDR1 reads MNHEY; CDR2 reads SMNVEV (reference sequence). The CDR3 loop is CASSFSEAYEQYF.

The gene calls are TRBV11-2 and TRBJ1-1. Germline-derived CDR1 and CDR2 are SGHAT and FQNNGV. There are 14 residues in the CDR3. CDR3: CASSLPHGRTEAFF.

The chain combines TRBV7-8 with TRBJ2-1; TCRdb gives TRBD1 as the D gene, but with no DNA this cannot be confirmed. CDR3 length equals 17 residues. Per germline, CDR1 SGHVS and CDR2 FQNEAQ. CDR3 loop: CASSLESGGWSYNEQFF.

V usage is TRBV29-1 and J usage is TRBJ1-4; the TCRdb D gene call, TRBD1, has no DNA to confirm it. CDR1 is SQVTM, CDR2 ANQGSEA, per germline. This CDR3 has 17 residues. The CDR3 spells CSVEFRPLTDPNEKLFF. Using reference TRBV29-1 and TRBJ1-4 for the parts outside the CDR3, the full variable domain is SAVISQKPSRDICQRGTSLTIQCQVDSQVTMMFWYRQQPGQSLTLIATANQGSEATYESGFVIDKFPISRPNLTFSTLTVSNMSPEDSSIYLCSVEFRPLTDPNEKLFFGSGTQLSVL.

This chain uses TRBV11-2 with TRBJ2-1; with no DNA, the TCRdb D assignment of TRBD2 cannot be verified. This CDR3 region has 15 residues. Germline V gene lookup returns CDR1 SGHAT and CDR2 FQNNGV. The CDR3: CASSLGSGRHNEQFF.

V and J are TRBV5-1 and TRBJ2-1; no DNA is available, so the TRBD2 call from TCRdb remains unchecked. From germline, CDR1 is SGHRS and CDR2 YFSETQ. The CDR3 runs to 17 residues. This chain's CDR3 is CASSLPQTSGLYNEQFF.

The gene calls are TRBV6-1 and TRBJ2-3; TCRdb selects TRBD2, and the lack of DNA leaves this call unchecked. From germline, CDR1 is MNHNS and CDR2 SASEGT. The CDR3 loop spans 11 amino acids. The CDR3 loop is CASSGTSFEYF.